Sequencing of this TCR beta chain was carried out in a study of shared clonotypes between healthy human individuals. General observations from the study: Rarefaction revealed incomplete sorted-subset sequencing despite large depth. Naive subsets generally exceeded memory subsets in estimated richness. Clonotypes shared by all four donors outscored non-shared clonotypes in generation probability.

Germline V gives CDR1 MDHEN, CDR2 SYDVKM. The germline V and J ends were trimmed by 4 bases and 2 bases, with 12 bases remaining between them. The CDR3 runs 15 residues. At deep level, the assay was performed. Libraries were prepared by immunoSEQ multiplex PCR; TCRdb keeps only in-frame clonotypes and omits some of them. This sample carries 2 million to 2.5 million clones, approximately 94% of them seen once, and the ten largest clones take approximately 0.13%. As concerns this clone: Its antigen remains unknown.

The sample comprised naive CD4+ T cells sorted from blood. The subset was: CD45RA+ positively selected. This chain links TRBV28 with TRBJ1-3; D might be TRBD1 (6 bases). This TCR came from a man between 18 and 35 years old in good health. This CDR3 is CASSWNREAGNTIYF. CDR3 nucleotides: TGTGCCAGCAGTTGGAACAGGGAGGCTGGAAACACCATATATTTT. Using reference TRBV28 and TRBJ1-3 for the parts outside the CDR3, the full variable domain is DVKVTQSSRYLVKRTGEKVFLECVQDMDHENMFWYRQDPGLGLRLIYFSYDVKMKEKGDIPEGYSVSREKKERFSLILESASTNQTSMYLCASSWNREAGNTIYFGEGSWLTVV.